The rows below give T cell receptor beta chains drawn from one sample of a study of Ad26.COV2.S vaccination and SARS-CoV-2 variants. Using immunoSEQ multiplex PCR, the repertoire was profiled, and TCRdb retains in-frame clones only, with some absent. The sample lists about half a million clones; approximately 90% were seen once. This material consisted of peripheral blood, taken in a trial of Ad26.COV2.S vaccine versus placebo. These receptors were taken from a person aged 18-60 years who received the Ad26.COV2.S COVID-19 vaccine or a placebo. Both conserved end residues are part of each CDR3. The D gene is left open where the match is weak. Not every row has a clone size; where given, it reads once, few, many or a size class.

>15|once|TRBV7-6|TRBJ2-1|TRBD1
TGTGCCAGCAGCTTAGTGGGACAGACCTACAATGAGCAGTTCTTC
CASSLVGQTYNEQFF
>13|-|TRBV19|TRBJ1-1|-
TGTGCCACTCGGACGGGGGCAGGCACTGAAGCTTTCTTT
CATRTGAGTEAFF
>14|-|TRBV3-1/TRBV3-2|TRBJ2-7|-
TGTGCCAGCAGCCGCGGTGGAGTATCCTACGAGCAGTACTTC
CASSRGGVSYEQYF
>15|-|TRBV27|TRBJ1-4|-
TGTGCCAGCAGTTTACGGCCAGGAACTAATGAAAAACTGTTTTTT
CASSLRPGTNEKLFF
>15|-|TRBV19|TRBJ1-1|-
TGTGCCAGTAGTATAGCAGGTCATTGGGGCACTGAAGCTTTCTTT
CASSIAGHWGTEAFF
>14|-|TRBV5-5|TRBJ2-7|-
TGTGCCAGCAGCTTGGCCGAGAGCTCCTACGAGCAGTACTTC
CASSLAESSYEQYF
>15|-|TRBV6-5|TRBJ2-7|TRBD2
TGTGCCAGCAGAGACCGGACTAGCGGGGTCTACGAGCAGTACTTC
CASRDRTSGVYEQYF
>16|few|TRBV7-8|TRBJ2-7|TRBD2
TGTGCCAGCAGCCGATCCCGCGGGAGGAGCTCCTACGAGCAGTACTTC
CASSRSRGRSSYEQYF
>15|-|TRBV7-3|TRBJ2-1|TRBD1
TGTGCCAGCAGCTCGGGACAGGGTGGCTACAATGAGCAGTTCTTC
CASSSGQGGYNEQFF
>16|-|TRBV6-5|TRBJ2-1|TRBD1
TGTGCCAGCAGTTACCCGGGACAGGGGGCCTACAATGAGCAGTTCTTC
CASSYPGQGAYNEQFF
>13|-|TRBV7-8|TRBJ2-1|-
TGTGCCAGCAGCTTAGGGCCGGGCAATGAGCAGTTCTTC
CASSLGPGNEQFF
>13|-|TRBV3-1/TRBV3-2|TRBJ1-6|-
TGTGCCAGCAGCCAAGGTGGTAATTCACCCCTCCACTTT
CASSQGGNSPLHF
>17|-|TRBV18|TRBJ2-3|TRBD2
TGTGCCAGCTCACCACGGTTAGCGGGAGGGCGCACAGATACGCAGTATTTT
CASSPRLAGGRTDTQYF
>13|-|TRBV3-1/TRBV3-2|TRBJ1-5|-
TGTGCCAGCAGCCAAGGTGATAATCAGCCCCAGCATTTT
CASSQGDNQPQHF
>18|-|TRBV18|TRBJ1-1|-
TGTGCCAGCTCGCCCGGCGGGTTCTTAGGGGAGGTGGGCACTGAAGCTTTCTTT
CASSPGGFLGEVGTEAFF
>16|-|TRBV5-1|TRBJ2-5|-
TGCGCCAGCAGCTTGGGAGGGAGAAAGTTTTTAGAGACCCAGTACTTC
CASSLGGRKFLETQYF
>14|-|TRBV6-5|TRBJ2-3|-
TGTGCCAGCAGCCCAGTAGGGGTTGAAGATACGCAGTATTTT
CASSPVGVEDTQYF
>15|-|TRBV7-9|TRBJ1-1|-
TGTGCCAGCAGCCCCGACGCTGCTGGGGGCACTGAAGCTTTCTTT
CASSPDAAGGTEAFF
>15|-|TRBV7-9|TRBJ1-3|-
TGTGCCAGCAGCCGCGCCGGGACCTCTGGAAACACCATATATTTT
CASSRAGTSGNTIYF
>15|-|TRBV6-2/TRBV6-3|TRBJ1-4|-
TGTGCCAGCAGTTACAGACGGCAGATTAATGAAAAACTGTTTTTT
CASSYRRQINEKLFF
>14|-|TRBV7-9|TRBJ1-2|-
TGTGCCAGCAGCTCTGACGGGGCCCCCTATGGCTACACCTTC
CASSSDGAPYGYTF
>15|-|TRBV6-5|TRBJ2-7|TRBD2
TGTGCCAGCAGTTACTCAAGCGGGGGGACCTACGAGCAGTACTTC
CASSYSSGGTYEQYF
>15|-|TRBV5-4|TRBJ2-7|TRBD2
TGTGCCAGCAGTTTGACTAGCGGGAGCTCCTACGAGCAGTACTTC
CASSLTSGSSYEQYF
>13|-|TRBV19|TRBJ1-4|-
TGTGCCAGTAGCTCCCACGGGAATGAAAAACTGTTTTTT
CASSSHGNEKLFF
>13|-|TRBV20-1|TRBJ1-3|-
TGCAGTGCTAGTTACAGGTCAGGAAACACCATATATTTT
CSASYRSGNTIYF
>15|-|TRBV5-1|TRBJ2-7|-
TGCGCCAGCAGCTTGGCTCCTAGCAGTCCCTACGAGCAGTACTTC
CASSLAPSSPYEQYF
>12|-|TRBV3-1/TRBV3-2|TRBJ2-7|-
TGTGCCAGCAGCCTCATCCCCTACGAGCAGTACTTC
CASSLIPYEQYF
>16|-|TRBV3-1/TRBV3-2|TRBJ1-3|TRBD1
TGTGCCAGCAGCCAACCCGGGACAGCCTCTGGAAACACCATATATTTT
CASSQPGTASGNTIYF
>17|-|TRBV9|TRBJ1-3|-
TGTGCCAGCAGCGTAGGGCTGGGATTGAACTCTGGAAACACCATATATTTT
CASSVGLGLNSGNTIYF
>14|-|TRBV4-1|TRBJ1-2|-
TGCGCCAGCAGCCAAGATAGACAGATCCCTACCTACACCTTC
CASSQDRQIPTYTF
>16|-|TRBV19|TRBJ1-1|-
TGTGCCAGTAGTATACTCGCCACCGGGGGGAACACTGAAGCTTTCTTT
CASSILATGGNTEAFF
>15|-|TRBV9|TRBJ2-3|TRBD2
TGTGCCAGCAGCCCCGGGGGGACCCACACAGATACGCAGTATTTT
CASSPGGTHTDTQYF
>16|few|TRBV23-1|TRBJ1-5|-
TGCGCCAGCAGTCTTAAGAGGGGTAGGGTCAACCAGCCCCAGCATTTT
CASSLKRGRVNQPQHF
>15|-|TRBV28|TRBJ2-7|-
TGTGCCAGCAGTTTCCCGGGCGCTAGCTCCTACGAGCAGTACTTC
CASSFPGASSYEQYF
>15|-|TRBV13|TRBJ1-1|-
TGTGCCAGCAGCTTAGGTCAGGGGTTGATCACTGAAGCTTTCTTT
CASSLGQGLITEAFF
>16|-|TRBV5-6|TRBJ1-2|TRBD1
TGTGCCAGCAGCTTGTTTTCCAGGACAGGGGAGGATGGCTACACCTTC
CASSLFSRTGEDGYTF
>18|-|TRBV7-3|TRBJ2-1|-
TGTGCCAGCAGCTTACGGTATCATTCCATAAGCTCCTACAATGAGCAGTTCTTC
CASSLRYHSISSYNEQFF
>13|-|TRBV6-6|TRBJ2-7|-
TGTGCCAGCAGTCCCGGGACCCGGAACGAGCAGTACTTC
CASSPGTRNEQYF
>16|-|TRBV9|TRBJ2-1|TRBD2
TGTGCCAGCAGCCCCAGGACTAGCGGGGGAGGCAATGAGCAGTTCTTC
CASSPRTSGGGNEQFF
>15|-|TRBV7-3|TRBJ2-1|TRBD1
TGTGCCAGCAGCCGAACAGGGGGATACTACAATGAGCAGTTCTTC
CASSRTGGYYNEQFF
>15|-|TRBV28|TRBJ1-6|TRBD1
TGTGCCAGCAGTTCCCCAGGGGGCTGGGGTTCACCCCTCCACTTT
CASSSPGGWGSPLHF
>15|-|TRBV5-1|TRBJ2-3|-
TGCGCCAGCAGCTTGGGGGGAGCTAGCACAGATACGCAGTATTTT
CASSLGGASTDTQYF
>15|-|TRBV6-5|TRBJ1-2|-
TGTGCCAGCGCTCCCGGATCGGTAGGAAACTATGGCTACACCTTC
CASAPGSVGNYGYTF
>14|-|TRBV6-5|TRBJ1-1|-
TGTGCCGCAGCGGAACCGGGGCTAGGCACTGAAGCTTTCTTT
CAAAEPGLGTEAFF
>16|-|TRBV5-5|TRBJ1-4|-
TGTGCCAGCAGCCAACGGACCGACGCAACTAATGAAAAACTGTTTTTT
CASSQRTDATNEKLFF
>14|few|TRBV19|TRBJ2-2|-
TGTGCCAGTAGCACCTCACCCGGACCCGGGGAGCTGTTTTTT
CASSTSPGPGELFF
>15|-|TRBV7-9|TRBJ1-2|-
TGTGCCAGCAGCGTATCAAACCAGGGTACCTATGGCTACACCTTC
CASSVSNQGTYGYTF
>12|-|TRBV2|TRBJ2-1|-
TGTGCCGTGGGACCAGAGTACAATGAGCAGTTCTTC
CAVGPEYNEQFF
>12|-|TRBV6-5|TRBJ2-5|-
TGTGCCAGCACCGACATAGGTGGGACCCAGTACTTC
CASTDIGGTQYF
>12|few|TRBV7-2|TRBJ1-1|-
TGTGCCAGCAGCTTCACAACAGCTGAAGCTTTCTTT
CASSFTTAEAFF
>14|-|TRBV7-3|TRBJ2-1|TRBD2
TGTGCCAGCAGCTCCGGGGGAGGGCACAATGAGCAGTTCTTC
CASSSGGGHNEQFF
>15|-|TRBV5-1|TRBJ2-2|-
TGCGCCAGCAGTGTTGGGTGGCAGAACACCGGGGAGCTGTTTTTT
CASSVGWQNTGELFF
>16|-|TRBV11-2|TRBJ2-2|TRBD1
TGTGCCAGCAGTTTACAGGGGTGGGCGAACACCGGGGAGCTGTTTTTT
CASSLQGWANTGELFF
>13|-|TRBV28|TRBJ1-1|TRBD1
TGTGCCAGCCATACAGGGGCCGGCACTGAAGCTTTCTTT
CASHTGAGTEAFF